Listed below are T cell receptor beta chains from one sample, sequenced in a study of shared clonotypes between healthy human individuals. Clones were sequenced by immunoSEQ multiplex PCR, and TCRdb holds only the in-frame ones, with some missing. The table has 2.3 million or so clones, approximately 93% seen once; the top ten hold roughly 0.36%. The sequenced material came from naive CD4+ T cells from PBMCs. These receptor sequences come from a man between 18 and 35 years old in good health. Some clones in this sample may be carry-over from other donors' samples. The CDR3 runs from the conserved cysteine through the conserved F or W. The D gene is left open where the match is weak. Size is omitted from some rows. Given values are once, few, many or a class for expanded clones.

d_gene,j_gene,v_gene,len,abundance,CDR3aa,CDR3nt
.,TRBJ2-5,TRBV18,15,.,CASSAGTGGAETQYF,TGTGCCAGCTCAGCCGGAACAGGGGGGGCAGAGACCCAGTACTTC
.,TRBJ1-2,TRBV20-1,9,.,CSASVPDTF,TGCAGTGCTTCCGTCCCCGACACCTTC
TRBD2,TRBJ2-5,TRBV11-2,15,.,CASRNGLAGWETQYF,TGTGCCAGCAGGAATGGACTAGCGGGATGGGAGACCCAGTACTTC
TRBD1,TRBJ2-7,TRBV30,12,.,CAWGDSSYEQYF,TGTGCCTGGGGGGACAGCTCCTACGAGCAGTACTTC
TRBD1,TRBJ1-2,TRBV5-1,15,.,CASRYAGQVDYGYTF,TGCGCCAGCCGATATGCGGGACAGGTTGACTATGGCTACACCTTC
TRBD2,TRBJ2-3,TRBV5-1,15,.,CASSLLAGDTDTQYF,TGCGCCAGCAGCTTGCTAGCGGGGGACACAGATACGCAGTATTTT
TRBD2,TRBJ2-3,TRBV7-9,17,.,CASSQPALAGGGDTQYF,TGTGCCAGCAGCCAGCCTGCGTTAGCGGGAGGGGGGGATACGCAGTATTTT
.,TRBJ2-3,TRBV5-1,14,.,CASSLDSQTRAQYF,TGCGCCAGCAGCCTCGACAGTCAAACCCGAGCGCAGTATTTT
.,TRBJ2-5,TRBV6-5,15,.,CASSSAGRHRETQYF,TGTGCCAGCAGCAGTGCAGGGCGGCATAGGGAGACCCAGTACTTC
TRBD2,TRBJ2-1,TRBV5-1,16,.,CASSSDGTSSYNEQFF,TGCGCCAGCAGCTCCGACGGGACTAGCTCCTACAATGAGCAGTTCTTC
TRBD1,TRBJ2-2,TRBV5-1,14,.,CASSWGQSTGELFF,TGCGCCAGCAGCTGGGGACAGTCCACCGGGGAGCTGTTTTTT
.,TRBJ2-7,TRBV30,15,.,CAWRDPGAGTDEQYF,TGTGCCTGGAGAGACCCTGGGGCAGGGACTGACGAGCAGTACTTC
.,TRBJ2-2,TRBV27,15,.,CASSEAGRGTGELFF,TGTGCCAGCAGTGAGGCGGGTCGAGGCACCGGGGAGCTGTTTTTT
.,TRBJ2-7,TRBV18,13,.,CASSLIGTSEQYF,TGTGCCAGCTCACTCATCGGGACCAGCGAGCAGTACTTC
.,TRBJ2-7,TRBV23-1,10,.,CASSPRREYF,TGCGCCAGCAGTCCCCGCAGGGAGTACTTC
TRBD2,TRBJ2-2,TRBV11-3,13,.,CASSLGTSGELFF,TGTGCCAGCAGCTTAGGGACTAGCGGGGAGCTGTTTTTT
TRBD1,TRBJ1-1,TRBV7-8,14,.,CASSLGPGGTEAFF,TGTGCCAGCAGCTTAGGGCCAGGGGGCACTGAAGCTTTCTTT
TRBD1,TRBJ1-2,TRBV18,15,.,CASSPATGHLYGYTF,TGTGCCAGCTCACCAGCGACAGGGCACCTCTATGGCTACACCTTC
.,TRBJ1-2,TRBV14,14,.,CASSHLQRVGGYTF,TGTGCCAGCAGCCATCTCCAAAGAGTTGGTGGCTACACCTTC
TRBD1,TRBJ1-4,TRBV5-1,16,.,CASSPGQGATNEKLFF,TGCGCCAGCAGCCCCGGACAGGGGGCAACTAATGAAAAACTGTTTTTT
.,TRBJ1-5,TRBV28,15,once,CASGSVEGLNQPQHF,TGTGCCAGCGGCTCAGTGGAGGGGCTTAATCAGCCCCAGCATTTT
TRBD2,TRBJ2-7,TRBV7-8,15,.,CASSQGLAGGREQYF,TGTGCCAGCAGCCAGGGACTAGCGGGAGGTAGGGAGCAGTACTTC
TRBD1,TRBJ2-3,TRBV10-3,16,.,CAISTTGGSGTDTQYF,TGTGCCATCAGTACTACAGGGGGGAGCGGGACAGATACGCAGTATTTT
.,TRBJ2-1,TRBV4-2,16,.,CASSQDPFTIYNEQFF,TGTGCCAGCAGCCAAGATCCCTTTACTATCTACAATGAGCAGTTCTTC
TRBD1,TRBJ2-1,TRBV9,15,once,CASSRDRAFYNEQFF,TGTGCCAGCAGCCGAGACAGGGCCTTCTACAATGAGCAGTTCTTC
.,TRBJ1-2,TRBV6-5,12,.,CASSYSRGGYTF,TGTGCCAGCAGTTACTCGCGCGGGGGCTACACCTTC
.,TRBJ1-5,TRBV18,14,once,CASSPQLGLQPQHF,TGTGCCAGCTCACCACAACTGGGACTTCAGCCCCAGCATTTT
TRBD2,TRBJ2-1,TRBV11-2,16,.,CASSWTSGRAVNEQFF,TGTGCCAGCAGCTGGACTAGCGGGAGGGCCGTCAATGAGCAGTTCTTC
.,TRBJ1-1,TRBV6-1,15,.,CASITGTLGNTEAFF,TGTGCCAGCATTACAGGGACTTTAGGGAACACTGAAGCTTTCTTT
.,TRBJ1-5,TRBV18,17,.,CASSLQRNGYSNQPQHF,TGTGCCAGCTCGCTACAGAGGAATGGGTATAGCAATCAGCCCCAGCATTTT
.,TRBJ2-3,TRBV7-2,15,.,CASSQAPLSTDTQYF,TGTGCCAGCAGCCAAGCGCCCCTAAGCACAGATACGCAGTATTTT
TRBD2,TRBJ2-1,TRBV2,15,.,CASSLRTSKHNEQFF,TGTGCCAGCAGTTTACGGACTAGCAAACACAATGAGCAGTTCTTC
.,TRBJ1-1,TRBV11-2,13,.,CASSPGPGREAFF,TGTGCCAGCAGCCCCGGGCCGGGACGGGAAGCTTTCTTT
.,TRBJ2-7,TRBV28,12,.,CASRAASYEQYF,TGTGCCAGCAGGGCGGCGAGCTACGAGCAGTACTTC
.,TRBJ2-7,TRBV18,15,.,CASSPMGQGSDEQYF,TGTGCCAGCTCACCAATGGGGCAGGGGTCGGACGAGCAGTACTTC
.,TRBJ2-2,TRBV7-2,14,.,CASSLGLGTGELFF,TGTGCCAGCAGCTTAGGGCTCGGTACCGGGGAGCTGTTTTTT
TRBD1,TRBJ1-1,TRBV27,14,.,CASSRTGGYTEAFF,TGTGCCAGCAGCCGGACAGGGGGTTACACTGAAGCTTTCTTT
.,TRBJ2-7,TRBV10-3,14,.,CAISESLSGPEQYF,TGTGCCATCAGTGAGTCTCTTAGTGGGCCCGAGCAGTACTTC
TRBD1,TRBJ2-6,TRBV5-4,18,.,CASSSRTGGASGANVLTF,TGTGCCAGCAGCTCGCGGACAGGGGGCGCCTCTGGGGCCAACGTCCTGACTTTC
.,TRBJ2-7,TRBV28,16,.,CASSSGWRTGFREQYF,TGTGCCAGCAGTTCCGGATGGAGAACAGGGTTTCGAGAGCAGTACTTC
.,TRBJ1-1,TRBV19,12,.,CASSVANTEAFF,TGTGCCAGTAGTGTAGCGAACACTGAAGCTTTCTTT
TRBD1,TRBJ1-2,TRBV28,14,.,CASRRQGAYYGYTF,TGTGCCAGCAGGCGACAGGGGGCCTACTATGGCTACACCTTC
.,TRBJ1-5,TRBV28,14,.,CASAFTRGNQPQHF,TGTGCCAGCGCCTTTACACGGGGCAATCAGCCCCAGCATTTT
.,TRBJ2-2,TRBV27,12,.,CASSLLSGELFF,TGTGCCAGCAGTCTGCTTTCCGGGGAGCTGTTTTTT
TRBD1,TRBJ1-2,TRBV10-3,13,.,CATQGGQNYGYTF,TGTGCCACCCAGGGGGGACAGAACTATGGCTACACCTTC
TRBD1,TRBJ1-1,TRBV7-2,15,.,CASSLAGTGYTEAFF,TGTGCCAGCAGCTTAGCGGGGACAGGGTACACTGAAGCTTTCTTT
.,TRBJ2-2,TRBV7-2,17,.,CASSLFFSAQNTGELFF,TGTGCCAGCAGCTTATTTTTCTCTGCCCAGAACACCGGGGAGCTGTTTTTT
.,TRBJ2-4,TRBV1,20,.,CTSSQARDGGRDVTKNIQYF,TGCACCAGCAGCCAAGCCCGGGATGGCGGGAGGGATGTAACCAAAAACATTCAGTACTTC
.,TRBJ1-3,TRBV14,15,.,CASSHRGVSGNTIYF,TGTGCCAGCAGCCATCGTGGGGTCTCTGGAAACACCATATATTTT